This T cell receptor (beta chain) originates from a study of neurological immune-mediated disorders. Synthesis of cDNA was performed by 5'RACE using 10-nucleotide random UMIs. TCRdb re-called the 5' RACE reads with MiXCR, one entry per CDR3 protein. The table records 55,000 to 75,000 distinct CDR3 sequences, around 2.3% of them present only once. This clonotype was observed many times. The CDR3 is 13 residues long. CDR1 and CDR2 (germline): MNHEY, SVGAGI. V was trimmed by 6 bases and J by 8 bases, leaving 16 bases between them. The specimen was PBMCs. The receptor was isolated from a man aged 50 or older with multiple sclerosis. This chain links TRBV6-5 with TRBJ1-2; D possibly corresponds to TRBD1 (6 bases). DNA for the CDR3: TGTGCCAGCAGACAAAACAGGGATAGCGGCTACACCTTC. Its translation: CASRQNRDSGYTF.